The subject of this entry is one T cell receptor (beta chain). Antigen: not known. This CDR3 has 14 residues. Germline CDR1 reads SGHDT; CDR2 reads YYEEEE. The record originates from a study of cytomegalovirus exposure and HLA in healthy donors. Study-wide background: HLA-typed donors contributed 65 million to 95 million unique TCRs, which were held in an early data release. General study points: Earlier analysis looked at TCR beta V segments, and most were productive about 90% or about 30% of the time. A missense variant in DCLRE1C was later tied to TCR beta V- and J-gene trimming.

PCR amplification relied on 60 Vbeta primers (plus 13 Jbeta primers). The method was immunoSEQ multiplex PCR; TCRdb's version includes in-frame clones alone and lacks a portion of them. Its listing shows 100,000 to 150,000 clones. The rearrangement joins TRBV5-6 to TRBJ2-5; possibly TRBD1 for D (6 bases). The J call is doubtful: the DNA matches TRBJ2-7 better. Material: PBMCs. This TCR derives from a woman between 40 and 55 years old in good health and CMV-seropositive. The CDR3: CASSLSGRGLEQYF. CDR3 nucleotide sequence: TGTGCCAGCAGCTTGAGTGGCAGGGGTCTCGAGCAGTACTTC.